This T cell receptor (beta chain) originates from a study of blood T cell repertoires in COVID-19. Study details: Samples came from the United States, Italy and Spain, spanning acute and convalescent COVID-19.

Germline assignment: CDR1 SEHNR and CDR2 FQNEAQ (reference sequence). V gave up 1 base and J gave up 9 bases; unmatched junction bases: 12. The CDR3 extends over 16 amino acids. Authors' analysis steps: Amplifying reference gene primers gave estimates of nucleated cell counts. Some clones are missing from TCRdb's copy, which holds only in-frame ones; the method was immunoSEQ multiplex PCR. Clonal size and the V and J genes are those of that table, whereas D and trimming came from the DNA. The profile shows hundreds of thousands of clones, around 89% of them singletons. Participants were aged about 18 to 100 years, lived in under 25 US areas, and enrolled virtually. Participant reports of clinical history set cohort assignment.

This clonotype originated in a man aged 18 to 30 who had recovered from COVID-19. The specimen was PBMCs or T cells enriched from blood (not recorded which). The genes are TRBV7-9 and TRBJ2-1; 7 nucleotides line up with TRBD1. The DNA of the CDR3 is TGTGCCAGCAGCTTAGAGGGACCGGGGCCAGGGGGTGAGCAGTTCTTC. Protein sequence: CASSLEGPGPGGEQFF.